Listed below are T cell receptor beta chains from one sample, sequenced in a study of control samples from healthy donors and cancer patients. Produced via immunoSEQ multiplex PCR; TCRdb's table is partial and in-frame only. The sample carries about 92,000 clones, roughly four fifths recorded once. Sequencing was carried out using blood. The origin of the receptors is a woman aged 60-70 years in good health. Both conserved end residues are part of each CDR3. The D gene is left open where the match is weak.

cdr3_aa: CASSPPGRNSPLHF; v_call: TRBV11-2; d_call: .
cdr3_aa: CATTDRAQNSPLHF; v_call: TRBV6-5; d_call: TRBD1
cdr3_aa: CARPIYSSAGGQPQHF; v_call: TRBV19; d_call: .
cdr3_aa: CASSTTGRLTDTQYF; v_call: TRBV27; d_call: .
cdr3_aa: CASSKTRGRQPQHF; v_call: TRBV21-1; d_call: .
cdr3_aa: CASSRQAPGGGIGELFF; v_call: TRBV3-1/TRBV3-2; d_call: TRBD2
cdr3_aa: CASTRHLGSTEAFF; v_call: TRBV6-5; d_call: .
cdr3_aa: CARGVPSEQETQYF; v_call: TRBV6-4; d_call: .
cdr3_aa: CASSLGDRATNEKLFF; v_call: TRBV7-6; d_call: TRBD1
cdr3_aa: CASSQEQGYGYTF; v_call: TRBV4-3; d_call: .
cdr3_aa: CATSQTAGNEQFF; v_call: TRBV24-1; d_call: .
cdr3_aa: CASSYSIDLRGRNYEQYF; v_call: TRBV6-2/TRBV6-3; d_call: .
cdr3_aa: CASSLGGVSETQYF; v_call: TRBV11-2; d_call: .
cdr3_aa: CASSSRTGGNTEAFF; v_call: TRBV6-2/TRBV6-3; d_call: TRBD1
cdr3_aa: CASSPDLTRNTEAFF; v_call: TRBV5-1; d_call: .
cdr3_aa: CASSQEGQRIDEQFF; v_call: TRBV3-1/TRBV3-2; d_call: TRBD1
cdr3_aa: CASSLQSQGYYEQYF; v_call: TRBV5-5; d_call: .
cdr3_aa: CASSQGGWNEKLFF; v_call: TRBV6-2/TRBV6-3; d_call: TRBD1
cdr3_aa: CASSVGGAQGDYNEQFF; v_call: TRBV9; d_call: TRBD1
cdr3_aa: CASSQVGGAGQPQHF; v_call: TRBV4-1; d_call: .
cdr3_aa: CASSSFQVSGNTIYF; v_call: TRBV10-2; d_call: .
cdr3_aa: CASSPPAGVINTQYF; v_call: TRBV6-5; d_call: TRBD2
cdr3_aa: CSVWTSGRKGEQFF; v_call: TRBV29-1; d_call: TRBD2
cdr3_aa: CASSFTGTPLHF; v_call: TRBV12-3/TRBV12-4; d_call: .
cdr3_aa: CASSQGELRGLDEQYF; v_call: TRBV4-1; d_call: .
cdr3_aa: CASSGWTGIAQYF; v_call: TRBV7-2; d_call: TRBD1
cdr3_aa: CASSVSDRSNQPQHF; v_call: TRBV19; d_call: .
cdr3_aa: CASSQSRPLGDEQFF; v_call: TRBV23-1; d_call: .
cdr3_aa: CASSLGSGRRTDTQYF; v_call: TRBV5-6; d_call: .
cdr3_aa: CASSPVSGRGHEQFF; v_call: TRBV3-1/TRBV3-2; d_call: TRBD2
cdr3_aa: CASSETGTGSREQYF; v_call: TRBV2; d_call: TRBD1
cdr3_aa: CASSSTGGNDYGYTF; v_call: TRBV27; d_call: .
cdr3_aa: CASSADDSNQPQHF; v_call: TRBV11-2; d_call: .
cdr3_aa: CSVFTSGANVLTF; v_call: TRBV29-1; d_call: .
cdr3_aa: CSVPHSTGTRVSGYTF; v_call: TRBV29-1; d_call: .
cdr3_aa: CSATSGRAIDTQYF; v_call: TRBV29-1; d_call: TRBD2
cdr3_aa: CASSDWMQPQVSYEQYF; v_call: TRBV6-4; d_call: .
cdr3_aa: CASSDGVNTEAFF; v_call: TRBV19; d_call: .
cdr3_aa: CASSVGEGRELFF; v_call: TRBV9; d_call: TRBD2
cdr3_aa: CASSTTRGYGYTF; v_call: TRBV5-1; d_call: .
cdr3_aa: CASSVYRAVPSEQYF; v_call: TRBV21-1; d_call: .
cdr3_aa: CASSQEANQPQHF; v_call: TRBV4-3; d_call: .
cdr3_aa: CASSLGWSSYNEQFF; v_call: TRBV7-8; d_call: .
cdr3_aa: CASSPQTYGYTF; v_call: TRBV16; d_call: .
cdr3_aa: CASSPSVYTDTQYF; v_call: TRBV5-1; d_call: .
cdr3_aa: CSARGRIRDTEAFF; v_call: TRBV29-1; d_call: .
cdr3_aa: CASSFDRGGAFF; v_call: TRBV11-2; d_call: TRBD1
cdr3_aa: CASSLSQGSDTQYF; v_call: TRBV7-2; d_call: TRBD1
cdr3_aa: CASSYAAFYEQYF; v_call: TRBV19; d_call: .
cdr3_aa: CASRGNYGYTF; v_call: TRBV6-6; d_call: .
cdr3_aa: CASSLGRDHYEQYF; v_call: TRBV5-6; d_call: TRBD2
cdr3_aa: CASSNPDSGSTDTQYF; v_call: TRBV6-6; d_call: .